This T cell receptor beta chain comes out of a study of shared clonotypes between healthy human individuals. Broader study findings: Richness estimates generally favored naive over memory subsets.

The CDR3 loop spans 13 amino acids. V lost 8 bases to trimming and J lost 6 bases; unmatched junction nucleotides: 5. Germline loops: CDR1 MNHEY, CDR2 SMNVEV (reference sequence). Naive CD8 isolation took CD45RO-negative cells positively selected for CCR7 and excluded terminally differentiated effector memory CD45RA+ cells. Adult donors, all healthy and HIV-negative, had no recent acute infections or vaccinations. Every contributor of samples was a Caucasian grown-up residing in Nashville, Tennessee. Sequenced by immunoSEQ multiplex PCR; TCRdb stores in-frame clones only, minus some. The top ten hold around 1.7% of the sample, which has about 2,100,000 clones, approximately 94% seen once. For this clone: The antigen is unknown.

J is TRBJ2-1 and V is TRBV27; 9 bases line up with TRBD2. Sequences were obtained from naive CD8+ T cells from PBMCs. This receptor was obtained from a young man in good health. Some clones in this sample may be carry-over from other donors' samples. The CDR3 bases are TGTGCCAGCTGGGGACTAGCAGGCAATGAGCAGTTCTTC. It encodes CASWGLAGNEQFF.